The sequence of this TCR beta chain was determined in a study of cytomegalovirus exposure and HLA in healthy donors. Study-wide findings and caveats: V- and J-gene trimming of TCR beta was linked (in a later analysis) to a missense DCLRE1C variant.

Notes on this clone: Its antigen is unidentified.

60 Vbeta and 13 Jbeta primers were used in PCR. TCRdb's table, derived via immunoSEQ multiplex PCR, lists solely in-frame clones and lacks some. Among 150,000 to 200,000 clones listed, nearly 80% were seen once. The CDR3 covers 14 residues. The germline V gene has CDR1 LGHNA and CDR2 YNFKEQ. Germline trimming cut 4 bases from V and 6 bases from J; bases unmatched to any gene: 8. Sequenced: PBMCs. This clonotype was sampled from a woman under 40 in good health and CMV-seropositive. The chain links TRBV4-2 to TRBJ2-7; 8 nucleotides match TRBD2. The CDR3 loop reads CASSPSGLAREQYF. The CDR3, as DNA: TGTGCCAGCAGCCCAAGCGGACTAGCTCGCGAGCAGTACTTC.